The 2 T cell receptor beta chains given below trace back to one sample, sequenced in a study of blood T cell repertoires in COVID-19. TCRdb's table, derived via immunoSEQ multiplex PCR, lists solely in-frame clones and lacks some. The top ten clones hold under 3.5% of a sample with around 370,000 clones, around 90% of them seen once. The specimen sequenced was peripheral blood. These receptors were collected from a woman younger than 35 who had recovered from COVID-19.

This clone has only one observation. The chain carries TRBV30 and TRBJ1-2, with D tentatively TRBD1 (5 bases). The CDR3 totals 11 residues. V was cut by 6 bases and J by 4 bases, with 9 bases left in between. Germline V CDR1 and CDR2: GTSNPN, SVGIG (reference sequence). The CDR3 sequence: CACQGLYGYTF. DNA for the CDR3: TGTGCCTGTCAGGGCCTCTATGGCTACACCTTC.

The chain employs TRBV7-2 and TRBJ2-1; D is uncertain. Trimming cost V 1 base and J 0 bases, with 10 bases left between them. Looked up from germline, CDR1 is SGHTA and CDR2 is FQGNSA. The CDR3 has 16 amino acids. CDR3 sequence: CASSLDLRSSYNEQFF. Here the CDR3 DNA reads TGTGCCAGCAGCTTAGATCTACGAAGCTCCTACAATGAGCAGTTCTTC.